Following are 27 T cell receptor beta chains from one sample sequenced in a study of blood T cell repertoires in COVID-19. Method: immunoSEQ multiplex PCR; TCRdb's copy keeps in-frame clones and lacks some. Of over 200,000 clones detected, roughly 87% appear once; the ten largest clones hold under 2.5%. Sequenced input: peripheral blood. The receptors here all came from a man in his forties or fifties with active or convalescent COVID-19.

The chain uses TRBV2 and TRBJ1-5; 9 bases match TRBD1. Germline CDR1 SNHLY, CDR2 FYNNEI. With 6 bases clipped from V and 2 bases from J, the junction kept 5 bases outside the gene matches. The CDR3 covers 15 residues. CDR3 region: CASSRQGVGNQPQHF. The CDR3 nucleotides are TGTGCCAGCAGCCGACAGGGGGTGGGCAATCAGCCCCAGCATTTT. Drawing the rest from reference TRBV2 and TRBJ1-5, the complete variable domain is EPEVTQTPSHQVTQMGQEVILRCVPISNHLYFYWYRQILGQKVEFLVSFYNNEISEKSEIFDDQFSVERPDGSNFTLKIRSTKLEDSAMYFCASSRQGVGNQPQHFGDGTRLSIL.

V usage is TRBV3-1 (or the pseudogene TRBV3-2) and J usage is TRBJ2-7; TRBD1 matches 7 bases. Trimming removed 4 bases from V and 4 bases from J; junction bases left unmatched: 10. The length of the CDR3 is 15 residues. Germline V CDR1 and CDR2: LGHDT, YNNKEL (reference sequence). CDR3 sequence reads: CASSLRQGLGYEQYF. Written as DNA, the CDR3 is TGTGCCAGCAGCCTTAGACAGGGCCTTGGGTACGAGCAGTACTTC.

The rearrangement joins TRBV29-1 to TRBJ2-3; TRBD1 matches 9 bases. V dropped 3 bases and J dropped 5; count of bases not matched to a gene: 12. In germline, CDR1 is SQVTM, CDR2 ANQGSEA. CDR3 length: 16 residues. CDR3 nucleotide sequence: TGCAGCGTTGAGCTTAGGACAGGGGTGGGTCAAGATACGCAGTATTTT. It codes for CSVELRTGVGQDTQYF.

V gene TRBV24-1 combines with J gene TRBJ2-3; D not certain. The V end was cut by 4 bases, the J end by 2 bases, with 6 bases between. The germline gives CDR1 KGHDR, CDR2 SFDVKD. This CDR3 comprises 13 residues. DNA for the CDR3: TGTGCCACCAGTGAAAGAGACACAGATACGCAGTATTTT. It is translated as CATSERDTDTQYF.

J is TRBJ1-1 and V is TRBV18, with D possibly matching TRBD1 (5 bases). CDR1 is KGHSH and CDR2 is LQKENI in the germline V gene. This CDR3 is 17 amino acids long. V dropped 4 bases and J dropped 1 base, with 19 bases sitting between them. CDR3 nucleotide sequence: TGTGCCAGCTCACAGACTCACAGATCGACAGAGAACACTGAAGCTTTCTTT. This sequence encodes CASSQTHRSTENTEAFF.

CDR3 in amino acids: CASRGGSRMGYTF. The CDR3 DNA reads TGTGCCAGCAGGGGGGGGAGTAGGATGGGCTACACCTTC. The chain employs TRBV27 and TRBJ1-2; TRBD1 might be the D (5 bases). Germline CDR1 and CDR2: MNHEY and SMNVEV (reference sequence). V was cut by 6 bases and J by 8 bases, with 16 bases left in between. CDR3 length: 13 residues.

This chain joins TRBV30 and TRBJ1-2; D is perhaps TRBD1 (5 bases). The CDR3 contains 12 residues. Trimming stripped 1 base from V and 8 bases from J, with 11 bases between. Germline values: CDR1 GTSNPN, CDR2 SVGIG (reference sequence). Written as DNA, the CDR3 is TGTGCCTGGAGTGAACAGGCTATGGGCTACACCTTC. It translates to CAWSEQAMGYTF.

This chain links TRBV11-2 with TRBJ1-2, with D perhaps TRBD1 (6 bases). CDR3 size: 16 residues. Germline V gene lookup returns CDR1 SGHAT and CDR2 FQNNGV. V lost 6 bases to trimming and J lost 5 bases, with 22 bases between them. The CDR3 is CASRPIRDTSTYGYTF. Here the CDR3 DNA reads TGTGCCAGCAGACCTATCAGGGACACCTCCACTTATGGCTACACCTTC.

This chain uses TRBV2 with TRBJ1-4, with a tentative D call TRBD1 (6 bases). CDR1 and CDR2 from the germline V gene are SNHLY and FYNNEI. The V and J ends lost 5 bases and 0 bases respectively, with 13 bases between them. This CDR3 has 16 residues. CDR3 sequence reads: CASSLDSLATNEKLFF. DNA of the CDR3: TGTGCCAGCAGTTTGGACAGTCTTGCAACTAATGAAAAACTGTTTTTT.

V gene TRBV6-5 combines with J gene TRBJ2-7; 10 nucleotides line up with TRBD2. Germline CDR1 reads MNHEY; CDR2 reads SVGAGI. CDR3 length: 15 amino acids. The junction had 12 bases not matched to a gene; V was cut back by 6 bases and J by 7 bases. This CDR3 reads CASRPTSGAAPEQYF. The CDR3 region has the DNA TGTGCCAGCAGGCCTACTAGCGGGGCGGCGCCTGAGCAGTACTTC.

The chain couples TRBV5-1 to TRBJ1-1; no reliable D call. The CDR3 sequence is 16 residues long. Trimming took 2 bases from V and 1 from J, leaving 15 bases between them. Germline V gene data show CDR1 as SGHRS and CDR2 as YFSETQ. The CDR3 loop is CASSFQAGAGNTEAFF. CDR3 DNA: TGCGCCAGCAGCTTTCAGGCGGGCGCGGGGAACACTGAAGCTTTCTTT. The variable domain in full, completed from reference TRBV5-1 and TRBJ1-1, reads KAGVTQTPRYLIKTRGQQVTLSCSPISGHRSVSWYQQTPGQGLQFLFEYFSETQRNKGNFPGRFSGRQFSNSRSEMNVSTLELGDSALYLCASSFQAGAGNTEAFFGQGTRLTVV.

The CDR3 sequence is CASSPQGRETQYF. The DNA of the CDR3 is TGCGCCAGCAGCCCACAGGGTAGAGAGACCCAGTACTTC. The gene calls are TRBV5-1 and TRBJ2-5; a possible D gene is TRBD1 (6 bases). Trimming shortened V by 4 bases and J by 4 bases, and 11 bases separated the two germline ends. Germline V CDR1 and CDR2: SGHRS, YFSETQ. CDR3 length: 13 residues.

This clone showed up just a few times. This chain uses TRBV5-1 with TRBJ2-1; the D is unclear. The V gene's germline CDR1 is SGHRS and CDR2 YFSETQ. Trimming left V 0 bases short and J 7 bases short, with 20 bases between. This CDR3 is built from 17 residues. CDR3 amino acids: CASSLGGFIPTLNEQFF. CDR3 DNA: TGCGCCAGCAGCTTGGGAGGATTTATCCCGACGTTAAATGAGCAGTTCTTC.

J is TRBJ1-2 and V is TRBV5-4, with 7 positions matching TRBD1. The germline CDR1 and CDR2 sequences are SGHNT and YYREEE (reference sequence). The junction had 2 bases not matched to a gene; V was cut back by 0 bases and J by 9 bases. This CDR3 is 12 amino acids long. CDR3 coding DNA: TGTGCCAGCAGCTTGGGGACAGGAAGCTACACCTTC. Its translation: CASSLGTGSYTF.

This chain joins TRBV27 and TRBJ1-4, with TRBD1 as a possible D gene (6 bases). V was trimmed by 3 bases and J by 8 bases, leaving 13 bases between them. The CDR3 runs to 14 residues. CDR1 MNHEY and CDR2 SMNVEV come from the germline V gene (reference sequence). CDR3 in DNA: TGTGCCAGCAGTTTCGGGTCAGGGGCCGAAAAACTGTTTTTT. It translates to CASSFGSGAEKLFF.

V is TRBV6-6 and J is TRBJ1-2, with 9 bases lining up with TRBD1. V lost 5 bases, J lost 8 bases, and 27 bases stayed unmatched. The CDR3 loop spans 20 amino acids. The germline V gene encodes CDR1 MNHNY and CDR2 SVGAGI (reference sequence). CDR3 loop: CASSRHRDRETYAIRRGYTF. Here the CDR3 DNA reads TGTGCCAGCAGTCGACACCGGGACAGGGAAACTTACGCTATCCGAAGAGGCTACACCTTC.

This clone was counted a few times. The chain recombines TRBV3-1 (or the pseudogene TRBV3-2) with TRBJ1-2; maybe TRBD1 (5 bases). This CDR3 has 17 residues. Germline CDR1 and CDR2: LGHDT and YNNKEL (reference sequence). V gave up 0 bases and J gave up 1 base, with 15 bases separating them. CDR3 loop: CASSQDESETVNYGYTF. The CDR3 coding sequence is TGTGCCAGCAGCCAAGATGAATCAGAGACAGTTAACTATGGCTACACCTTC.

The chain couples TRBV18 to TRBJ1-1, with D perhaps TRBD1 (6 bases). V dropped 4 bases and J dropped 2 bases, with 14 bases sitting between them. The CDR3 totals 15 residues. The germline V gene encodes CDR1 KGHSH and CDR2 LQKENI. CDR3 coding DNA: TGTGCCAGCTCACGAGGGGGGGGCCTCAACACTGAAGCTTTCTTT. Translation gives CASSRGGGLNTEAFF. The entire variable domain, with the rest obtained from reference TRBV18 and TRBJ1-1, is as follows: NAGVMQNPRHLVRRRGQEARLRCSPMKGHSHVYWYRQLPEEGLKFMVYLQKENIIDESGMPKERFSAEFPKEGPSILRIQQVVRGDSAAYFCASSRGGGLNTEAFFGQGTRLTVV.

The chain's CDR3 is CASSPVTNTEAFF. The CDR3 DNA is TGTGCCAGCAGTCCGGTTACGAACACTGAAGCTTTCTTT. This rearrangement joins TRBV28 to TRBJ1-1; D unresolved. The CDR3 runs to 13 residues. Germline V gives CDR1 MDHEN, CDR2 SYDVKM. V was trimmed by 5 bases and J by 1 base, leaving 8 bases between them.

The chain recombines TRBV2 with TRBJ1-2; TRBD1 agrees at 10 bases. V lost 5 bases, J lost 4 bases, and 1 base stayed unmatched. This CDR3 is built from 13 residues. Germline CDR1 and CDR2: SNHLY and FYNNEI. CDR3 sequence: CASSRTGGYGYTF. CDR3 in DNA: TGTGCCAGCAGTCGGACAGGGGGCTATGGCTACACCTTC.

The chain recombines TRBV27 with TRBJ1-6; 8 bases fit TRBD1. The length of the CDR3 is 15 residues. Germline-derived CDR1 and CDR2 are MNHEY and SMNVEV (reference sequence). J gave up 10 bases and V 0 bases, and 5 bases lay outside the gene matches. CDR3 DNA sequence: TGTGCCAGCAGTTTATCGACAGGGGTAGGATCACCCCTCCACTTT. Translating gives CASSLSTGVGSPLHF.

The chain couples TRBV5-4 to TRBJ2-7; perhaps TRBD1 as D (6 bases). Trimming cost V 0 bases and J 4 bases, with 8 bases left between them. The V gene's germline CDR1 is SGHNT and CDR2 YYREEE (reference sequence). There are 13 residues in the CDR3. This chain's CDR3 is CASSLGTEYEQYF. DNA of the CDR3: TGTGCCAGCAGCTTGGGGACAGAATACGAGCAGTACTTC.

The V call is TRBV2, the J call TRBJ1-1; possible D gene TRBD1, 6 bases. Trimming pared 6 bases from V and 0 bases from J, leaving 17 bases between. The V gene's germline CDR1 is SNHLY and CDR2 FYNNEI. The length of the CDR3 is 16 residues. The CDR3 loop reads CASSAIPGQMNTEAFF. The DNA for the CDR3 is TGTGCCAGCAGCGCAATCCCGGGACAAATGAACACTGAAGCTTTCTTT. The full variable domain, in which reference TRBV2 and TRBJ1-1 provide the parts outside the CDR3, is EPEVTQTPSHQVTQMGQEVILRCVPISNHLYFYWYRQILGQKVEFLVSFYNNEISEKSEIFDDQFSVERPDGSNFTLKIRSTKLEDSAMYFCASSAIPGQMNTEAFFGQGTRLTVV.

The gene calls are TRBV7-3 and TRBJ2-5; 8 bases match TRBD1. V lost 5 bases and J lost 4; bases outside the gene matches: 12. This CDR3 is built from 16 residues. The germline V gene encodes CDR1 SGHTA and CDR2 FQGTGA. The CDR3 reads CASSLTLTGVGETQYF. Here the CDR3 DNA reads TGTGCCAGCAGCCTGACCTTGACAGGGGTGGGAGAGACCCAGTACTTC.

The V gene is TRBV4-1, the J gene TRBJ2-3; TRBD1 is a possible D gene (5 bases). V lost 4 bases and J lost 0, with 17 bases in between. The CDR3 contains 17 residues. The V gene's germline CDR1 is MGHRA and CDR2 YSYEKL. CDR3 nucleotide sequence: TGCGCCAGCAGCCCCCAGGTCCAGGGCCCTAGCACAGATACGCAGTATTTT. Protein: CASSPQVQGPSTDTQYF.

This clone was observed a single time. The rearrangement joins TRBV7-3 to TRBJ2-2; 9 nucleotides match TRBD1. Germline CDR1 SGHTA, CDR2 FQGTGA. This CDR3 spans 17 amino acids. J was trimmed by 6 bases and V by 1 base; bases with no gene match: 9. CDR3 region: CASSLIGTGIGAGELFF. The CDR3 coding sequence is TGTGCCAGCAGCTTAATAGGGACAGGGATTGGCGCCGGGGAGCTGTTTTTT.

This rearrangement joins TRBV6-5 to TRBJ2-5; 9 nucleotides match TRBD1. This CDR3 is built from 14 residues. After removal of 6 bases from V and 3 bases from J, the junction contained 5 bases not matched to a gene. Germline CDR1 and CDR2: MNHEY and SVGAGI. CDR3 sequence (DNA): TGTGCCAGCAGCCCACAGGGGGCCGAAGAGACCCAGTACTTC. Protein sequence: CASSPQGAEETQYF.